Detailed here is one T cell receptor (beta chain). Antigen unknown. This record comes from a study of TIL therapy for anti-PD-1-resistant metastatic lung cancer. Study information: Half of patients were current or former smokers. Study results and limitations: Treatment-naive, never-smoker and oncogene-addicted patients were overrepresented in this highly selected cohort. TIL cultures after expansion showed higher clonality and lower diversity than baseline tumor (median around 5.9% vs 31%).

The libraries were made with immunoSEQ v3. Measured with immunoSEQ multiplex PCR; TCRdb has only the in-frame clones, and not every one. The table shows roughly 28,000 clones, with approximately 63% occurring only once. Indicated time point: pre-treatment sample, taken before nivolumab and TIL therapy. Most excised metastases sampled were pleural nodules or supraclavicular lymph nodes. Progressing patients received lymphodepletion, expanded TIL infusion and IL-2. This receptor was obtained from a woman between 30 and 80 years old with non-small cell lung cancer. The sample in question was tumor tissue, obtained at baseline.

The CDR3 protein is CASSRKGGPGLSYEQYF. The CDR3 DNA follows: TGTGCCAGCAGCCGTAAGGGGGGTCCAGGTCTTTCCTACGAGCAGTACTTC. This chain links TRBV7-8 with TRBJ2-7; D could derive from TRBD1 or TRBD2 (6 bases each). This CDR3 contains 17 residues. Germline V gene lookup returns CDR1 SGHVS and CDR2 FQNEAQ. The V end was cut by 5 bases, the J end by 1 base, with 21 bases between.